This T cell receptor beta chain was observed in a study of cytomegalovirus exposure and HLA in healthy donors. Looking at the study overall: As released early, the data held 75 million to 90 million unique TCRs from HLA-typed donors.

Per germline, CDR1 MNHEY and CDR2 SMNVEV (reference sequence). The CDR3 is 15 residues long. With 6 bases clipped from V and 5 bases from J, the junction kept 11 bases outside the gene matches. PCR involved 60 Vbeta and 13 Jbeta primers. The protocol was immunoSEQ multiplex PCR, while the TCRdb copy is restricted to in-frame clones and leaves out a portion. This table has 45,000 to 55,000 clones, roughly 75% appearing once. This TCR came from a young man in good health and CMV-seropositive. The gene calls are TRBV27 and TRBJ1-2; 8 nucleotides agree with TRBD1. Sequencing was done on a sample of PBMCs. The CDR3 DNA reads TGTGCCAGCAGCTCCCCCACCCAGGGGGCGTATGGCTACACCTTC. Its translation: CASSSPTQGAYGYTF.